These T cell receptor beta chains were read from a single sample in a study of blood T cell repertoires in COVID-19. This table comes from immunoSEQ multiplex PCR, and its TCRdb copy is limited to in-frame clones, with some not included. The sample lists fewer than 50,000 clones; 86% were seen once. The specimen was peripheral blood. Receptors were obtained from a human donor in a cohort sampled during active COVID-19. Both conserved end residues are part of each CDR3. The order of the fields is D gene, V gene, clone size, J gene, CDR3 DNA, CDR3 protein. D genes are given only for firm matches. Expanded clones are given a class, and other clones once, few, many or no size at all.

.	TRBV18	.	TRBJ1-5	TGTGCCAGCTCACCACGAGGCGACAGAGAATATCAGCCCCAGCATTTT	CASSPRGDREYQPQHF
.	TRBV28	.	TRBJ2-3	TGTGCCAGCAGTACCACAGGGTATAGTTCCACAGATACGCAGTATTTT	CASSTTGYSSTDTQYF
.	TRBV20-1	.	TRBJ1-5	TGCAGTGCTAGTGCGGGCAGGGAGGTCGGGGGGAATCAGCCCCAGCATTTT	CSASAGREVGGNQPQHF
.	TRBV5-1	.	TRBJ2-5	TGCGCCAGCAGCTTGGTCGGGTACAGGGAGGAGACCCAGTACTTC	CASSLVGYREETQYF
TRBD2	TRBV29-1	.	TRBJ2-2	TGCAGCGTTGAAGTCCGGGCGGGGGTCTTCACCGGGGAGCTGTTTTTT	CSVEVRAGVFTGELFF
.	TRBV5-1	.	TRBJ1-1	TGCGCCAGCAGCTTGGTGGAGGGATCGAACACTGAAGCTTTCTTT	CASSLVEGSNTEAFF
.	TRBV5-1	.	TRBJ2-1	TGCGCCAGCAGCTTACGGGAGAGCTCCTACAATGAGCAGTTCTTC	CASSLRESSYNEQFF
.	TRBV3-1/TRBV3-2	.	TRBJ1-4	TGTGCCAGCAGCCAAAGCGTTGCAACTAATGAAAAACTGTTTTTT	CASSQSVATNEKLFF
.	TRBV19	.	TRBJ2-1	TGTGCCAGTAGTAAAGATAAAACAGGAGATTACAATGAGCAGTTCTTC	CASSKDKTGDYNEQFF
.	TRBV5-1	.	TRBJ1-2	TGCGCCAGCAGTAGCGGATCAGATCTCTATGGCTACACCTTC	CASSSGSDLYGYTF
TRBD1	TRBV5-1	.	TRBJ1-4	TGCGCCAGCAGCTACGGACAGGGCGGGTTCCACGATGAAAAACTGTTTTTT	CASSYGQGGFHDEKLFF
.	TRBV5-6	.	TRBJ2-2	TGTGCCAGCAGCTTCCACAGGAACACCGGGGAGCTGTTTTTT	CASSFHRNTGELFF
.	TRBV3-1/TRBV3-2	once	TRBJ1-1	TGTGCCAGCAGCCAAGCGGGTTCACCGCTGAACACTGAAGCTTTCTTT	CASSQAGSPLNTEAFF
TRBD1	TRBV4-1	.	TRBJ1-5	TGCGCCAGCAGCCAAGTTCAAGACAGGGCCTATAGCAATCAGCCCCAGCATTTT	CASSQVQDRAYSNQPQHF
.	TRBV5-1	.	TRBJ1-2	TGCGCCAGCAGCTTACAGGAGATGGGCTATGGCTACACCTTC	CASSLQEMGYGYTF
.	TRBV19	.	TRBJ1-5	TGTGCCAGTACGACCCGGCAGGAAGGTCAGCCCCAGCATTTT	CASTTRQEGQPQHF
TRBD1	TRBV27	.	TRBJ1-2	TGTGCCAGCAGTTTATCAGGGGGGACAGGTGGCTATGGCTACACCTTC	CASSLSGGTGGYGYTF
TRBD1	TRBV5-1	.	TRBJ2-3	TGCGCCAGCAGCCCGACAGGGGGCGAGGATACGCAGTATTTT	CASSPTGGEDTQYF
.	TRBV2	.	TRBJ1-1	TGTGCCAGCAGTGTAGCCGGGAACACTGAAGCTTTCTTT	CASSVAGNTEAFF
.	TRBV5-1	few	TRBJ1-1	TGCGCCAGCTCCCCCGTTCCCACTCAAAACACTGAAGCTTTCTTT	CASSPVPTQNTEAFF
TRBD1	TRBV28	.	TRBJ1-4	TGTGCCAGCAGTTTCCCCGGACAGGGGGTGAAACTGTTTTTT	CASSFPGQGVKLFF
.	TRBV28	.	TRBJ2-7	TGTGCCAGCAGTTTATCGTCCTGGCCCTGGCCCTACGAGCAGTACTTC	CASSLSSWPWPYEQYF
TRBD1	TRBV11-2	.	TRBJ1-1	TGTGCCAGCAGCTTAACGCGACAGGGGGCCACTGAAGCTTTCTTT	CASSLTRQGATEAFF